This T cell receptor (beta chain) was profiled in a study of T cell responses to AZD1222 COVID-19 vaccine. Points from the study as a whole: Clonal diversity may have been underestimated in mostly white British donors. Seropositive status at baseline applied to only 6 or 7 AZD1222 recipients. Repertoires were sampled only after the peak T cell response. Close to half of spike-specific TCRs reportedly recognize unmutated variant regions.

This CDR3 is 15 amino acids long. CDR1 is MNHEY and CDR2 is SVGAGI in the germline V gene. Trimming removed 0 bases at V and 3 bases at J, with 9 bases between. Notes on this clone: Its antigen is unidentified.

Clones were read by immunoSEQ multiplex PCR, and TCRdb kept only the in-frame ones, dropping some. The sample includes 75,000 to 100,000 clones, around 89% seen only once; the top ten take roughly 1.5%. The sequence was obtained from an adult in good health. The sequencing here drew on peripheral blood, taken on day 0 of AZD1222 vaccination. V and J are TRBV6-5 and TRBJ1-5; D gene ambiguous. Here the CDR3 DNA reads TGTGCCAGCAGTTACTCGAATTCTTTCAATCAGCCCCAGCATTTT. As protein: CASSYSNSFNQPQHF.